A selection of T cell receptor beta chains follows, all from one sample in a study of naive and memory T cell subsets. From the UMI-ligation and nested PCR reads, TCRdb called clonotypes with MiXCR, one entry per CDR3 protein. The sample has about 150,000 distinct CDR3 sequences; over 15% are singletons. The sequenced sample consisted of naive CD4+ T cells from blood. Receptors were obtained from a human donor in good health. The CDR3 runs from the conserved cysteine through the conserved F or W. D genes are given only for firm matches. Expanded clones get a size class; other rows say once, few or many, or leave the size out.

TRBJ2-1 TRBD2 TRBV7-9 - CASSPPGLAGNNEQFF TGTGCCAGCAGCCCGCCGGGACTAGCGGGAAACAATGAGCAGTTCTTC
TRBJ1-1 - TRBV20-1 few CSANLEREVGAFF TGCAGTGCTAATTTGGAGCGGGAGGTCGGAGCTTTCTTT
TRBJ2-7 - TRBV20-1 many CSARGGDRAYEQYF TGCAGTGCTAGAGGCGGGGACAGAGCCTACGAGCAGTACTTC
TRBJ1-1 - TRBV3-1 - CASTGQLNTEAFF TGTGCCAGCACCGGACAGTTGAACACTGAAGCTTTCTTT
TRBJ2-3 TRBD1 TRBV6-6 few CASRKTGSADTQYF TGTGCCAGCAGAAAGACAGGGAGCGCAGATACGCAGTATTTT
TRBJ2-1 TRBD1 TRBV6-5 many CASSYLPTGGHNEQFF TGTGCCAGCAGTTACCTCCCCACAGGGGGACACAATGAGCAGTTCTTC
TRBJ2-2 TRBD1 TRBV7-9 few CASSPTRQGDTGELFF TGTGCCAGCAGCCCTACCCGACAGGGTGACACCGGGGAGCTGTTTTTT
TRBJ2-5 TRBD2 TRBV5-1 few CASRVGLGDLETQYF TGCGCCAGCCGGGTCGGACTAGGCGACCTAGAGACCCAGTACTTC
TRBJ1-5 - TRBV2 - CASSEEYRPQHF TGTGCCAGCAGTGAAGAGTATCGCCCCCAGCATTTT
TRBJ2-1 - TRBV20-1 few CSARGGHSSYNEQFF TGCAGTGCTAGAGGGGGACATAGCTCCTACAATGAGCAGTTCTTC
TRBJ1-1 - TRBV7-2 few CASSNRIMNTEAFF TGTGCCAGCAGCAATCGAATCATGAACACTGAAGCTTTCTTT
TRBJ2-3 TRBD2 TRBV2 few CASGGLPSDTQYF TGTGCCAGCGGGGGACTACCCTCGGATACGCAGTATTTT
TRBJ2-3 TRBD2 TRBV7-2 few CASSLMGRTSGRFTDTQYF TGTGCCAGCAGCTTAATGGGCCGGACTAGCGGGAGGTTCACAGATACGCAGTATTTT
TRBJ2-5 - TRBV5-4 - CASSRPGKTQYF TGTGCCAGCAGCCGCCCGGGGAAGACCCAGTACTTC
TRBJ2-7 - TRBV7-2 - CASSLAFSSYEQYF TGTGCCAGCAGCTTAGCGTTTAGCTCCTACGAGCAGTACTTC
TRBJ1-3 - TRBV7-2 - CASSTQGLLGNTIYF TGTGCCAGCAGCACCCAGGGTTTGCTTGGAAACACCATATATTTT
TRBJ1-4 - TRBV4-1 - CASSQAGITNEKLFF TGCGCCAGCAGCCAAGCGGGCATAACTAATGAAAAACTGTTTTTT
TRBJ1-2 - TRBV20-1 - CSALAPGNTEYYGYTF TGCAGTGCCTTAGCCCCTGGGAATACAGAATATTATGGCTACACCTTC
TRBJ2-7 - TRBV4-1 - CASSQVMSEQYF TGCGCCAGCAGCCAAGTCATGAGCGAGCAGTACTTC
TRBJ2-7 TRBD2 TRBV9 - CASSVGSGTTPYEQYF TGTGCCAGCAGCGTCGGTAGCGGGACAACTCCCTACGAGCAGTACTTC
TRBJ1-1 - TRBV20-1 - CSAYRVENTEAFF TGCAGTGCTTACAGGGTTGAGAACACTGAAGCTTTCTTT
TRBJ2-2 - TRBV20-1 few CSARGGRAGTGELFF TGCAGTGCTAGAGGTGGACGGGCGGGCACCGGGGAGCTGTTTTTT
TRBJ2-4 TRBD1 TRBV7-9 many CATWPGQGGIQYF TGTGCCACTTGGCCTGGACAGGGTGGCATTCAGTACTTC
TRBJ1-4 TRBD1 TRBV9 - CASSPRQGTNEKLFF TGTGCCAGCAGCCCAAGACAGGGGACTAATGAAAAACTGTTTTTT
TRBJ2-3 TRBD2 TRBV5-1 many CASSSGTSGSTDTQYF TGCGCCAGCAGCTCAGGGACTAGCGGGAGTACAGATACGCAGTATTTT
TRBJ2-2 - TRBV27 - CASSLGLANTGELFF TGTGCCAGCAGTTTGGGGCTAGCGAACACCGGGGAGCTGTTTTTT
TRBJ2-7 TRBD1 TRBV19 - CASSIGQGYEQYF TGTGCCAGTAGTATAGGACAGGGATACGAGCAGTACTTC
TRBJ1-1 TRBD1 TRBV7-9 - CASSKSGTDNTEAFF TGTGCCAGCAGCAAATCCGGGACAGATAACACTGAAGCTTTCTTT
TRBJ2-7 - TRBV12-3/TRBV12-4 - CASSFLGPDYEQYF TGTGCCAGCAGTTTTCTGGGACCCGATTACGAGCAGTACTTC
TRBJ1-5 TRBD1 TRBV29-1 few CSVAGQGEEQPQHF TGCAGCGTTGCAGGGCAGGGGGAAGAACAGCCCCAGCATTTT
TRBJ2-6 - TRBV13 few CASTVGSGANVLTF TGTGCCAGCACTGTGGGCTCTGGGGCCAACGTCCTGACTTTC
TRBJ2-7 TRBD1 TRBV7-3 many CASSHSGTGAYEQYF TGTGCCAGCAGCCATTCTGGGACAGGGGCCTACGAGCAGTACTTC
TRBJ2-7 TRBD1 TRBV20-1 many CSARDLLNRTGAGEQYF TGCAGTGCTAGAGATCTTCTGAACAGGACAGGGGCGGGCGAGCAGTACTTC
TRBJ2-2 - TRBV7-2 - CASSFWGHTGELFF TGTGCCAGCAGCTTTTGGGGACACACCGGGGAGCTGTTTTTT
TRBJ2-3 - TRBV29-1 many CSVGAGTDTQYF TGCAGCGTCGGGGCTGGTACAGATACGCAGTATTTT
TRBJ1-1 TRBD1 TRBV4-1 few CASSQRGQGSEAFF TGCGCCAGCAGCCAAAGGGGACAGGGGTCTGAAGCTTTCTTT
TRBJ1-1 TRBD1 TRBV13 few CASSSRDRLNTEAFF TGTGCCAGCAGCTCCCGGGACAGGTTGAACACTGAAGCTTTCTTT
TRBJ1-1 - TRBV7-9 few CASSLGWPDSNTEAFF TGTGCCAGCAGCTTAGGGTGGCCGGACTCGAACACTGAAGCTTTCTTT
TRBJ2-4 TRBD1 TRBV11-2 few CASSLHPDRGDIQYF TGTGCCAGCAGCTTACACCCGGACAGGGGAGACATTCAGTACTTC
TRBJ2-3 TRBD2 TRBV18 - CASSPPAGVADTQYF TGTGCCAGCTCACCACCAGCGGGAGTCGCAGATACGCAGTATTTT
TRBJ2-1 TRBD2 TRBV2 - CASTREASGGTLWNEQFF TGTGCCAGCACTCGGGAGGCTAGCGGGGGTACCCTTTGGAATGAGCAGTTCTTC
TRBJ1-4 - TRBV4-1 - CASSHRTAAATNEKLFF TGCGCCAGCAGCCACAGGACAGCAGCTGCAACTAATGAAAAACTGTTTTTT